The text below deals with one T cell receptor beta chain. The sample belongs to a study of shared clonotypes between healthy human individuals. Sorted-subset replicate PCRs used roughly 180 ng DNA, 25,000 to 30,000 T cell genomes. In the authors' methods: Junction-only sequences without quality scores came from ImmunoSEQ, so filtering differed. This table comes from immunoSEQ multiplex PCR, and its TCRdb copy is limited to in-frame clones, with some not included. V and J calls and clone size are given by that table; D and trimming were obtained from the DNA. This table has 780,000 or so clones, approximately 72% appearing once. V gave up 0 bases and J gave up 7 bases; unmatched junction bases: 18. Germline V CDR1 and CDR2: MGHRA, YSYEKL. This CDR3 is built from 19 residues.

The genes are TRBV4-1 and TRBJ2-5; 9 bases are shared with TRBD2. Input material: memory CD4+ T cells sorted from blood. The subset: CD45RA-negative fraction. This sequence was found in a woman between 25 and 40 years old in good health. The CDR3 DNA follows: TGCGCCAGCAGCCAAGATGTTTCTGTCATCGGGACTAGCCGTGGGACCCAGTACTTC. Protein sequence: CASSQDVSVIGTSRGTQYF.